Listed here are 17 T cell receptor beta chains from one sample, sequenced in a study of T cell changes during pregnancy in multiple sclerosis. Data came from immunoSEQ multiplex PCR; TCRdb stores just in-frame clones and leaves some out. Of some 81,000 clones listed, under 95% are singletons. Sequenced material: peripheral blood, taken after pregnancy. These receptors all come from a female donor in good health, enrolled as a control in a pregnancy study.

The V and J genes are TRBV28 and TRBJ1-5, with 10 bases that match TRBD1. CDR1 and CDR2 from the germline V gene are MDHEN and SYDVKM. The trim removed 8 bases at V and 5 bases at J, leaving 12 bases unmatched. CDR3 length: 16 residues. The CDR3 region has the DNA TGTGCCAGCCATGAACCGGGACAGGGGTCTTATCAGCCCCAGCATTTT. It yields the protein CASHEPGQGSYQPQHF.

The chain is built from TRBV7-9 and TRBJ1-3; D possibly corresponds to TRBD1 (6 bases). Germline V gene data show CDR1 as SEHNR and CDR2 as FQNEAQ (reference sequence). Trimming took off 5 bases at V and 5 bases at J, with 7 bases between the two ends. The CDR3 contains 12 residues. The CDR3 DNA follows: TGTGCCAGCAGCAGGGACAGAAACACCATATATTTT. Translated, it gives CASSRDRNTIYF.

The sample holds a few counts of this clone. V and J are TRBV19 and TRBJ1-2; tentatively, D is TRBD1 (6 bases). Germline values: CDR1 LNHDA, CDR2 SQIVND (reference sequence). V was pared by 6 bases and J by 5 bases, with 19 bases between. This CDR3 contains 15 residues. The CDR3 spells CASSVGDTLTYGYTF. As DNA, the CDR3 is TGTGCCAGTAGCGTCGGGGACACATTGACTTATGGCTACACCTTC.

This sequence joins TRBV11-3 and TRBJ1-1; D is ambiguous. With 3 bases removed from V and 1 base from J, the gap between germline ends came to 9 bases. Germline-derived CDR1 and CDR2 are SGHNT and YENEEA. The CDR3 runs to 14 residues. CDR3: CASSFRGSNTEAFF. In DNA, the CDR3 is TGTGCCAGCAGCTTTCGAGGATCGAACACTGAAGCTTTCTTT.

V usage is TRBV9 and J usage is TRBJ2-6; D is unresolved. The CDR3 totals 18 residues. Deletions cut 7 bases from V and 0 bases from J, with 20 bases between. The germline V gene has CDR1 SGDLS and CDR2 YYNGEE. This chain's CDR3 is CASSGAATEASGANVLTF. The CDR3 DNA reads TGTGCCAGCTCTGGAGCCGCCACCGAAGCCTCTGGGGCCAACGTCCTGACTTTC. Based on the CDR3 plus reference TRBV9 and TRBJ2-6, the full variable domain is DSGVTQTPKHLITATGQRVTLRCSPRSGDLSVYWYQQSLDQGLQFLIQYYNGEERAKGNILERFSAQQFPDLHSELNLSSLELGDSALYFCASSGAATEASGANVLTFGAGSRLTVL.

The chain joins TRBV28 to TRBJ2-7; a weak D match, TRBD1 (6 bases). Germline-derived CDR1 and CDR2 are MDHEN and SYDVKM. With 11 bases removed from V and 4 bases from J, the gap between germline ends came to 15 bases. This CDR3 comprises 12 residues. CDR3 protein: CAGGPGVYEQYF. CDR3 coding DNA: TGTGCCGGGGGCCCTGGGGTATACGAGCAGTACTTC.

This rearrangement joins TRBV6-1 to TRBJ2-7; 7 nucleotides line up with TRBD1. The CDR3 is 13 amino acids. J was trimmed by 1 base and V by 6 bases; bases with no gene match: 3. Per germline, CDR1 MNHNS and CDR2 SASEGT. The CDR3 region is CASREGQSYEQYF. Here the CDR3 DNA reads TGTGCCAGCAGAGAGGGACAGTCCTACGAGCAGTACTTC.

In this sample, this clone turned up once. The V gene is TRBV7-6, the J gene TRBJ1-5; D perhaps matches TRBD1 (5 bases). The CDR3 totals 15 residues. The V end was cut by 2 bases, the J end by 5 bases, with 13 bases between. Germline CDR1 and CDR2: SGHVS and FNYEAQ. CDR3 residues: CASSLIGGVDQPQHF. The CDR3 DNA sequence: TGTGCCAGCAGCTTAATCGGGGGAGTTGATCAGCCCCAGCATTTT.

The gene calls are TRBV18 and TRBJ2-5; D is possibly TRBD1 (5 bases). V lost 2 bases, J lost 5 bases, and 9 bases lay in between. CDR1 and CDR2 (germline): KGHSH, LQKENI. The CDR3 contains 13 residues. The CDR3 DNA is TGTGCCAGCTCACCAGGCAGGGTGGAGACCCAGTACTTC. It codes for CASSPGRVETQYF.

Only one count was recorded for this clone. CDR3 amino acids: CASSRVNYGYTF. Written as DNA, the CDR3 is TGTGCCAGTAGCCGAGTTAACTATGGCTACACCTTC. The chain carries TRBV19 and TRBJ1-2; D is uncertain. The CDR3 totals 12 residues. Trimming took 6 bases from V and 1 from J, leaving 6 bases between them. CDR1 and CDR2 from the germline V gene are LNHDA and SQIVND (reference sequence).

The chain employs TRBV7-9 and TRBJ2-7; D is possibly TRBD2 (5 bases). Per germline, CDR1 SEHNR and CDR2 FQNEAQ (reference sequence). V lost 1 base and J lost 2, with 12 bases in between. The CDR3 covers 15 residues. CDR3 residues: CASSLGSAGTYEQYF. The DNA of the CDR3 is TGTGCCAGCAGCTTAGGATCGGCCGGGACCTACGAGCAGTACTTC.

This chain uses TRBV25-1 with TRBJ2-2; D is undetermined. The CDR3 extends over 15 amino acids. Trimming removed 1 base from V and 5 bases from J, with 11 bases in between. CDR1 and CDR2 from the germline V gene are MGHDK and SYGVNS. The CDR3 loop is CASSELNRVTGELFF. CDR3 coding DNA: TGTGCCAGCAGTGAATTGAACAGAGTAACCGGGGAGCTGTTTTTT.

The rearrangement links TRBV18 to TRBJ1-2; 9 bases fit TRBD1. Germline V gene sequence: CDR1 KGHSH, CDR2 LQKENI. The CDR3 spans 14 residues. V gave up 5 bases and J gave up 4 bases; unmatched junction bases: 5. CDR3 sequence (DNA): TGTGCCAGCTCAGCGCGGGACAGGGCCTATGGCTACACCTTC. This translates into CASSARDRAYGYTF.

The chain joins TRBV7-2 to TRBJ2-7; TRBD2 is a possible D gene (5 bases). V lost 1 base and J lost 3, with 13 bases in between. The CDR3 is made up of 15 amino acids. CDR1 and CDR2 (germline): SGHTA, FQGNSA. CDR3 protein: CASSLVTGRVYEQYF. The CDR3 DNA follows: TGTGCCAGCAGCTTAGTGACGGGAAGGGTCTACGAGCAGTACTTC.

The chain combines TRBV7-2 with TRBJ2-1, with D possibly being TRBD1 (5 bases). Germline loops: CDR1 SGHTA, CDR2 FQGNSA. This CDR3 region has 15 residues. Trimming removed 6 bases at V and 4 bases at J, with 16 bases between. The CDR3 reads CASRRRAPGYNEQFF. CDR3 nucleotides: TGTGCCAGCAGACGCAGGGCCCCTGGGTACAATGAGCAGTTCTTC.

The chain combines TRBV6-5 with TRBJ1-1; 9 bases agree with TRBD1. CDR1 and CDR2 from the germline V gene are MNHEY and SVGAGI. The CDR3 sequence is 14 residues long. J was trimmed by 5 bases and V by 6 bases; bases with no gene match: 7. In DNA, the CDR3 is TGTGCCAGCAGAATCCACAGGGGGCGAACTGAAGCTTTCTTT. This sequence encodes CASRIHRGRTEAFF.

V usage is TRBV19 and J usage is TRBJ2-3, with 7 bases lining up with TRBD2. V shed 4 bases, J shed 6 bases, and the junction held 10 bases outside the gene matches. This CDR3 spans 15 amino acids. Germline V lookup: CDR1 LNHDA, CDR2 SQIVND (reference sequence). The chain's CDR3 is CASSTAGATGDTQYF. CDR3 bases: TGTGCCAGTAGTACGGCGGGAGCTACCGGCGATACGCAGTATTTT.